Listed here are 26 T cell receptor beta chains from one sample, sequenced in a study of T cell responses to AZD1222 COVID-19 vaccine. The method was immunoSEQ multiplex PCR; TCRdb's version includes in-frame clones alone and lacks a portion of them. The sample lists 110,000 to 150,000 clones, 90% to 95% occurring once. Source: peripheral blood, taken on day 0 of AZD1222 vaccination. The receptors originated from an adult in good health.

This chain uses TRBV5-6 with TRBJ1-4; no firm D call. This CDR3 is 16 amino acids long. CDR1 and CDR2 (germline): SGHDT, YYEEEE. Deletions cut 0 bases from V and 0 bases from J, with 9 bases between. The CDR3: CASSLAGVATNEKLFF. The DNA for the CDR3 is TGTGCCAGCAGCTTGGCCGGGGTTGCAACTAATGAAAAACTGTTTTTT.

The genes are TRBV9 and TRBJ2-3; 8 bases fit TRBD2. This CDR3 has 16 residues. Germline V lookup: CDR1 SGDLS, CDR2 YYNGEE. The ends lost 2 bases at V and 2 bases at J; junction bases unmatched: 7. This chain's CDR3 is CASSVGGRHPTDTQYF. The CDR3 DNA reads as TGTGCCAGCAGCGTGGGCGGGAGGCATCCCACAGATACGCAGTATTTT.

The J gene is TRBJ2-1, the V gene TRBV2, with 10 positions matching TRBD2. The ends lost 6 bases at V and 5 bases at J; junction bases unmatched: 7. This CDR3 contains 15 residues. The germline CDR1 and CDR2 sequences are SNHLY and FYNNEI. CDR3 coding DNA: TGTGCCAGCAGCAGCAGGACTAGCGGCAACAATGAGCAGTTCTTC. Amino acids: CASSSRTSGNNEQFF. The complete variable domain, with remaining parts taken from reference TRBV2 and TRBJ2-1, reads EPEVTQTPSHQVTQMGQEVILRCVPISNHLYFYWYRQILGQKVEFLVSFYNNEISEKSEIFDDQFSVERPDGSNFTLKIRSTKLEDSAMYFCASSSRTSGNNEQFFGPGTRLTVL.

This chain joins TRBV12-3 or TRBV12-4 and TRBJ1-2; D unresolved. This CDR3 has 13 residues. V was trimmed by 7 bases and J by 7 bases, leaving 16 bases between them. The CDR3 region has the DNA TGTGCCAGCACCCCAACTCGATATGGTGGCTACACCTTC. Translating it yields CASTPTRYGGYTF.

V is TRBV2 and J is TRBJ1-5, with 7 positions matching TRBD1. V dropped 3 bases and J dropped 5; count of bases not matched to a gene: 4. Germline CDR1 SNHLY, CDR2 FYNNEI. This CDR3 is 14 amino acids long. The CDR3 DNA is TGTGCCAGCAGTGACGGGGACAGCTATCAGCCCCAGCATTTT. Amino acid sequence: CASSDGDSYQPQHF.

This chain links TRBV9 with TRBJ1-4; possibly TRBD1 for D (6 bases). Trimming cost V 4 bases and J 6 bases, with 16 bases left between them. In germline, CDR1 is SGDLS, CDR2 YYNGEE. The CDR3 runs to 15 residues. CDR3 in DNA: TGTGCCAGCAGCTCGAGCGGGACACCATATGAAAAACTGTTTTTT. Protein product: CASSSSGTPYEKLFF. Full variable domain (remainder filled in from reference TRBV9 and TRBJ1-4): DSGVTQTPKHLITATGQRVTLRCSPRSGDLSVYWYQQSLDQGLQFLIQYYNGEERAKGNILERFSAQQFPDLHSELNLSSLELGDSALYFCASSSSGTPYEKLFFGSGTQLSVL.

This chain connects TRBV28 to TRBJ1-6; D unclear. The CDR3 totals 11 residues. The ends were cut back, 9 bases at V and 14 bases at J, with 14 bases in the middle. Germline CDR1 is MDHEN and CDR2 is SYDVKM. The CDR3 nucleotides are TGTGCCAGTGGCCCAGTGTTGGCCCTCCACTTT. Amino acid sequence: CASGPVLALHF.

This chain links TRBV14 with TRBJ1-3; D not certain. Germline CDR1 SGHDN, CDR2 FVKESK. V lost 0 bases to trimming and J lost 2 bases, with 11 bases between them. The CDR3 is made up of 16 amino acids. CDR3 sequence reads: CASSQDLPGTGNTIYF. In DNA, the CDR3 is TGTGCCAGCAGCCAAGATCTGCCGGGAACTGGAAACACCATATATTTT.

The chain carries TRBV5-1 and TRBJ2-1, with TRBD2 as a possible D gene (5 bases). There are 14 residues in the CDR3. V was cut by 3 bases and J by 4 bases, with 11 bases left in between. Germline assignment: CDR1 SGHRS and CDR2 YFSETQ. Here the CDR3 DNA reads TGCGCCAGCAGCTCGCAGACTAAATACAATGAGCAGTTCTTC. Translation: CASSSQTKYNEQFF.

This sequence joins TRBV10-3 and TRBJ1-5, with a possible D match to TRBD1 (5 bases). This CDR3 is built from 15 residues. CDR1 ENHRY and CDR2 SYGVKD come from the germline V gene. The V gene lost 1 base and the J gene lost 5 bases, with 12 bases spanning the gap. CDR3 in DNA: TGTGCCATCAGTGAGTACCGGGGGAGAGATCAGCCCCAGCATTTT. This sequence encodes CAISEYRGRDQPQHF.

Here the CDR3 reads CASRPPGGQGYNEQFF. CDR3 nucleotides: TGTGCCAGCAGACCCCCTGGAGGACAGGGGTACAATGAGCAGTTCTTC. The chain has TRBV5-4 and TRBJ2-1; 9 bases line up with TRBD1. V was clipped by 5 bases and J by 4 bases; unmatched bases: 10. The CDR3 sequence is 16 residues long. Germline V lookup: CDR1 SGHNT, CDR2 YYREEE (reference sequence).

The rearrangement uses TRBV3-1 (or the pseudogene TRBV3-2) and TRBJ1-2; TRBD1 agrees at 8 bases. The ends lost 0 bases at V and 7 bases at J; junction bases unmatched: 7. The CDR3 runs 15 residues. The germline V gene encodes CDR1 LGHDT and CDR2 YNNKEL (reference sequence). CDR3 region: CASSQDWQGAVGYTF. CDR3 bases: TGTGCCAGCAGCCAAGATTGGCAGGGGGCGGTTGGCTACACCTTC.

The genes are TRBV18 and TRBJ2-1; D is possibly TRBD2 (6 bases). There are 15 residues in the CDR3. CDR1 is KGHSH and CDR2 is LQKENI in the germline V gene. Trimming took off 1 base at V and 1 base at J, with 8 bases between the two ends. CDR3 coding DNA: TGTGCCAGCTCACCACTGACTAGTTCCTACAATGAGCAGTTCTTC. Protein: CASSPLTSSYNEQFF.

The genes are TRBV15 and TRBJ2-3; D is ambiguous. V lost 3 bases to trimming and J lost 6 bases, with 7 bases between them. From germline, CDR1 is LNHNV and CDR2 YYDKDF (reference sequence). The CDR3 is 12 amino acids. In nucleotides, the CDR3 is TGTGCCACCAGCAGGGTGGGGGATACGCAGTATTTT. Protein product: CATSRVGDTQYF.

The chain has TRBV5-4 and TRBJ2-7; no clear D gene. The germline V gene encodes CDR1 SGHNT and CDR2 YYREEE (reference sequence). The CDR3 is 14 residues long. V lost 4 bases, J lost 6 bases, and 17 bases lay in between. The CDR3 bases are TGTGCCAGCAGCCCCCGGGCCCTCGCCGGCGAGCAGTACTTC. Translated: CASSPRALAGEQYF.

The V gene is TRBV7-6, the J gene TRBJ1-3, with 9 bases lining up with TRBD1. V gave up 7 bases and J gave up 4 bases; unmatched junction bases: 17. CDR1 is SGHVS and CDR2 is FNYEAQ in the germline V gene. This CDR3 is 18 amino acids long. CDR3 coding DNA: TGTGCCAGCACCCTAAGGTGGCCCGGGACAGGGCCCGGAAACACCATATATTTT. Its protein product is CASTLRWPGTGPGNTIYF. Together with reference TRBV7-6 and TRBJ1-3, the CDR3 gives the full variable domain: GAGVSQSPRYKVTKRGQDVALRCDPISGHVSLYWYRQALGQGPEFLTYFNYEAQQDKSGLPNDRFSAERPEGSISTLTIQRTEQRDSAMYRCASTLRWPGTGPGNTIYFGEGSWLTVV.

J is TRBJ2-6 and V is TRBV6-2 or TRBV6-3; no clear D. The CDR3 extends over 17 amino acids. Per the germline V gene, CDR1 is MNHEY and CDR2 is SVGEGT. The germline V and J ends were trimmed by 0 bases and 0 bases, with 9 bases remaining between them. The CDR3 reads CASSYSMGSSGANVLTF. CDR3 DNA sequence: TGTGCCAGCAGTTACTCGATGGGGTCCTCTGGGGCCAACGTCCTGACTTTC.

This chain joins TRBV4-2 and TRBJ2-2; no reliable D call. CDR3 length equals 13 residues. CDR1 LGHNA and CDR2 YNFKEQ come from the germline V gene. The V and J ends lost 4 bases and 4 bases respectively, with 7 bases between them. The CDR3 sequence: CASSPPRTGELFF. The CDR3 nucleotides read TGTGCCAGCAGCCCTCCACGCACCGGGGAGCTGTTTTTT.

The CDR3 loop is CASTTGTSGNEQFF. CDR3 DNA: TGTGCCAGCACCACAGGGACTAGCGGGAATGAGCAGTTCTTC. The rearrangement links TRBV6-5 to TRBJ2-1; TRBD2 aligns across 12 bases. The germline gives CDR1 MNHEY, CDR2 SVGAGI. V lost 7 bases and J lost 7; bases outside the gene matches: 5. The CDR3 has 14 residues.

CDR3 loop: CAGRTGELFF. CDR3 bases: TGTGCCGGACGCACCGGGGAGCTGTTTTTT. This rearrangement joins TRBV27 to TRBJ2-2; unclear D gene. Germline lookup yields CDR1 MNHEY and CDR2 SMNVEV (reference sequence). Trimming took 11 bases from V and 4 from J, leaving 5 bases between them. The CDR3 spans 10 residues.

With respect to this clone: Other DNA sequences in this specimen translate into the identical CDR3. V usage is TRBV12-3 or TRBV12-4 and J usage is TRBJ1-1; D is ambiguous. Trimming removed 3 bases at V and 1 base at J, with 3 bases between. This CDR3 spans 12 amino acids. CDR3 in DNA: TGTGCCAGCAGTTTTGGGAACACTGAAGCTTTCTTT. Its protein product is CASSFGNTEAFF.

This clone was counted once. CDR3 nucleotides: TGTGCCATCAGATCGCTAGCCCAGGCAGAGACCCAGTACTTC. As protein: CAIRSLAQAETQYF. The rearrangement links TRBV10-3 to TRBJ2-5; D is possibly TRBD2 (5 bases). V was trimmed by 6 bases and J by 4 bases, leaving 15 bases between them. CDR3 size: 14 residues. The germline gives CDR1 ENHRY, CDR2 SYGVKD.

This chain joins TRBV2 and TRBJ2-7, with TRBD1 identical over 10 bases. CDR3 size: 14 residues. Trimming cost V 8 bases and J 5 bases; bases outside gene matches: 9. Looked up from germline, CDR1 is SNHLY and CDR2 is FYNNEI. CDR3 DNA: TGTGCCAGCGGCCCCGGGACAGGGGTCCACGAGCAGTACTTC. Translated: CASGPGTGVHEQYF.

CDR3 bases: TGCAGCGTTCGGAGCGGGACTACCGGCAATGAGCAGTTCTTC. As protein: CSVRSGTTGNEQFF. This chain connects TRBV29-1 to TRBJ2-1; 7 bases agree with TRBD2. Germline values: CDR1 SQVTM, CDR2 ANQGSEA. The V segment lost 5 bases and the J segment 6 bases; nucleotides outside the gene matches: 10. The CDR3 loop spans 14 amino acids.

This clone was seen only once. A junction end diverges from the germline sequence, so it may reflect a read error. The genes are TRBV5-1 and TRBJ2-2, with D possibly matching TRBD2 (6 bases). The CDR3 consists of 14 residues. Germline CDR1 SGHRS, CDR2 YFSETQ. CDR3 sequence (DNA): TGCGTCAGCAGTGTAGCGGCGAACACCGGGGAGCTGTTTTTT. It specifies CVSSVAANTGELFF.

The rearrangement links TRBV11-2 to TRBJ1-1; D gene ambiguous. This CDR3 has 12 amino acids. Trimming took off 2 bases at V and 9 bases at J, with 10 bases between the two ends. Germline lookup yields CDR1 SGHAT and CDR2 FQNNGV. The CDR3 DNA reads TGTGCCAGCAGCTTACTTTCTCGCCAAGCTTTCTTT. This encodes CASSLLSRQAFF.